The 13 T cell receptor beta chains listed next were all sequenced from one sample in a study of T cells in Graves' hyperthyroidism and ophthalmopathy. Amplification yielded TCR beta CDR3 regions, with RNA transcripts as the source. The HTBI set primed first-round TCR CDR3 RT-PCR. Each CDR3 protein gets one entry after TCRdb re-called the multiplex PCR reads with MiXCR. The sample contains 700,000 or so distinct CDR3 sequences, about 14% of which appear only once. Material for sequencing was blood. The receptors derive from a woman in her fifties or sixties with Graves' ophthalmopathy.

In its sample, this clonotype was seen many times. The chain recombines TRBV11-2 with TRBJ2-7; D not certain. Trimming left V 2 bases short and J 6 bases short, with 11 bases between. CDR1 is SGHAT, CDR2 FQNNGV, per germline. This CDR3 is built from 13 residues. CDR3 coding DNA: TGTGCCAGCAGCTTAACCCGTCCTTCCGAGCAGTACTTC. This translates into CASSLTRPSEQYF.

This clonotype was detected many times. The chain uses TRBV7-2 and TRBJ2-3; maybe TRBD1 (5 bases). The germline gives CDR1 SGHTA, CDR2 FQGNSA. The V gene lost 2 bases and the J gene lost 4 bases, with 10 bases spanning the gap. The CDR3 is 14 amino acids. As DNA, the CDR3 is TGTGCCAGCAGCTTAAGGTTCAGGGCAGATACGCAGTATTTT. It is translated as CASSLRFRADTQYF.

This clonotype occurred a few times. The V gene is TRBV7-6, the J gene TRBJ1-5; D possibly corresponds to TRBD1 (5 bases). V shed 5 bases and J shed 0 bases, with 11 bases lying between them. Germline-derived CDR1 and CDR2 are SGHVS and FNYEAQ. This CDR3 is 15 amino acids long. In nucleotides, the CDR3 is TGTGCCAGCAGCGCCGACAGAAATAGCAATCAGCCCCAGCATTTT. Encoded protein: CASSADRNSNQPQHF.

V and J are TRBV18 and TRBJ1-3; D is ambiguous. With 0 bases removed from V and 0 bases from J, the gap between germline ends came to 9 bases. The germline gives CDR1 KGHSH, CDR2 LQKENI. This CDR3 region has 16 residues. The CDR3 sequence is CASSPPNGISGNTIYF. The CDR3 DNA reads TGTGCCAGCTCACCACCCAATGGGATCTCTGGAAACACCATATATTTT.

This clonotype was counted ten times or more. The V call is TRBV12-5, the J call TRBJ2-1; D uncertain. The germline V and J ends were trimmed by 3 bases and 7 bases, with 4 bases remaining between them. The CDR3 runs to 11 residues. The germline CDR1 and CDR2 sequences are LGHNT and FRNRAP. The CDR3 region has the DNA TGTGCTAGTGGTTTCTGGAATGAGCAGTTCTTC. Residues: CASGFWNEQFF.

The chain combines TRBV27 with TRBJ2-7; 7 nucleotides agree with TRBD2. The CDR3 runs to 13 residues. With 6 bases clipped from V and 2 bases from J, the junction kept 4 bases outside the gene matches. CDR1 is MNHEY, CDR2 SMNVEV, per germline (reference sequence). CDR3 loop: CASRRDYPYEQYF. CDR3 bases: TGTGCCAGCAGGAGGGACTACCCCTACGAGCAGTACTTC.

This clonotype was observed a few times. This chain links TRBV27 with TRBJ1-5, with 7 bases that match TRBD1. CDR3 length: 15 amino acids. CDR1 is MNHEY, CDR2 SMNVEV, per germline (reference sequence). V shed 6 bases, J shed 1 base, and the junction held 6 bases outside the gene matches. As DNA, the CDR3 is TGTGCCAGCAGACACGAGGGACAGAGCAATCAGCCCCAGCATTTT. Translation gives CASRHEGQSNQPQHF.

This clonotype was found a few times. This chain uses TRBV12-3 or TRBV12-4 with TRBJ1-2; tentative D call: TRBD1 (6 bases). The length of the CDR3 is 14 residues. Trimming took 5 bases from V and 4 from J, leaving 14 bases between them. This chain's CDR3 is CASSPTGTLYGYTF. The CDR3 DNA reads TGTGCCAGCAGTCCCACCGGGACACTCTATGGCTACACCTTC.

This rearrangement joins TRBV20-1 to TRBJ2-7; 8 nucleotides match TRBD2. V dropped 3 bases and J dropped 5; count of bases not matched to a gene: 12. From germline, CDR1 is DFQATT and CDR2 SNEGSKA (reference sequence). The CDR3 sequence is 15 residues long. The CDR3: CSASVPAGGLHEQYF. CDR3 in DNA: TGCAGTGCTAGCGTTCCGGCGGGAGGTCTCCACGAGCAGTACTTC.

With respect to this clonotype: A read error is possible here, since a much larger clone lies one base away. The chain employs TRBV7-2 and TRBJ1-5; D remains unclear. CDR1 SGHTA and CDR2 FQGNSA come from the germline V gene. V lost 7 bases, J lost 4 bases, and 11 bases lay in between. The length of the CDR3 is 13 residues. The CDR3 DNA sequence: TGTACCAGCACCCTGTCGGAGAATCAGCCCCAGCATTTT. This sequence encodes CTSTLSENQPQHF.

The chain uses TRBV7-8 and TRBJ2-7, with 9 bases aligning to TRBD2. CDR3 length: 15 amino acids. Trimming removed 6 bases from V and 2 bases from J; junction bases left unmatched: 8. Germline V lookup: CDR1 SGHVS, CDR2 FQNEAQ. This CDR3 reads CASRPPGLAAYEQYF. The CDR3 nucleotides are TGTGCCAGCAGACCGCCGGGACTAGCAGCCTACGAGCAGTACTTC.

This clonotype was counted many times. The V gene is TRBV6-2 or TRBV6-3, the J gene TRBJ1-1; 8 bases are a match to TRBD1. Germline loops: CDR1 MNHEY, CDR2 SVGEGT. Trimming at V came to 5 bases and at J to 4 bases, leaving 6 bases not matched to a gene. This CDR3 region has 14 residues. The CDR3: CASSNPQGVTEAFF. DNA of the CDR3: TGTGCCAGCAGTAACCCACAGGGGGTCACTGAAGCTTTCTTT.

This clonotype was seen repeatedly, ten times or more. The chain recombines TRBV5-6 with TRBJ1-1, with D perhaps matching TRBD1 (6 bases). This CDR3 spans 16 amino acids. Trimming removed 1 base from V and 6 bases from J, with 19 bases in between. From germline, CDR1 is SGHDT and CDR2 YYEEEE. CDR3 sequence: CASSLRWGARGAEAFF. CDR3 bases: TGTGCCAGCAGCTTGCGGTGGGGGGCGCGAGGGGCTGAAGCTTTCTTT.